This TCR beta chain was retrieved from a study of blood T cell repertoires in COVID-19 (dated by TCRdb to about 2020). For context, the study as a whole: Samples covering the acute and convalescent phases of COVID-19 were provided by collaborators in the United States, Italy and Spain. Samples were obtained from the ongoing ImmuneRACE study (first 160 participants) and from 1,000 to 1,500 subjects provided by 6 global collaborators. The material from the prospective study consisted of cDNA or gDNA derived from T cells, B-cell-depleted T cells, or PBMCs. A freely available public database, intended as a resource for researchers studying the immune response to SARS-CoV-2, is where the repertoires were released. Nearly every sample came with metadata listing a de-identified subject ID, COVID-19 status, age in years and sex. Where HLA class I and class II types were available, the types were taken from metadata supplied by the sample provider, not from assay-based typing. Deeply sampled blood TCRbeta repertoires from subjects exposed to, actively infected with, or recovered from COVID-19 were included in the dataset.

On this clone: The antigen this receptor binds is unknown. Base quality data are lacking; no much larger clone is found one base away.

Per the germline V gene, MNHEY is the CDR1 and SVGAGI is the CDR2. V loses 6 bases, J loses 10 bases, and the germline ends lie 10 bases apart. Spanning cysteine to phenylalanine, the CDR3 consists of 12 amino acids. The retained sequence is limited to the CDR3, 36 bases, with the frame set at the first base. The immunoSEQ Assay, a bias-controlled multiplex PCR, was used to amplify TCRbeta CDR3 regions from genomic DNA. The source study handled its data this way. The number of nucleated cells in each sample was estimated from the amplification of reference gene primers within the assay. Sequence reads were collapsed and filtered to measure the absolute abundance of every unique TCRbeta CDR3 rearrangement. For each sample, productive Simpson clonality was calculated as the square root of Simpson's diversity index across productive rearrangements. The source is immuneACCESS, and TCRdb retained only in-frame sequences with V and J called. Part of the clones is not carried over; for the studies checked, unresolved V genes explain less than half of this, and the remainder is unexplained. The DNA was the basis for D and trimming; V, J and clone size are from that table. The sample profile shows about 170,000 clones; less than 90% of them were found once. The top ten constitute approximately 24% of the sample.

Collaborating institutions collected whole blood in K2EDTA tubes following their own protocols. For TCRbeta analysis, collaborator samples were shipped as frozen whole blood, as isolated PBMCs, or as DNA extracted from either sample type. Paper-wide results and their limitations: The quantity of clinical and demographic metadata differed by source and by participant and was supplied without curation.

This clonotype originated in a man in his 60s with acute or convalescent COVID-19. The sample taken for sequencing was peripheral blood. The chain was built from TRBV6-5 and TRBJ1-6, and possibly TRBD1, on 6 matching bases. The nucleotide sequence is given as TGTGCCAGCAGGGGGGGGGCCTCACCCCTCCACTTT. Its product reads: CASRGGASPLHF.